This T cell receptor (beta chain) was documented in a study of OX40 agonist ivuxolimab in advanced cancers. A word on this clone: Antigen: not known.

Study-wide points: On average, CD8+ T cells had more expanded clones than CD4+.

Only in-frame clones appear in the TCRdb table, and some are missing; sequencing was by immunoSEQ multiplex PCR. The repertoire has about 43,000 clones, approximately 86% of them found once; the top ten carry 30% to 35%. The V gene lost 4 bases and the J gene lost 1 base, with 19 bases spanning the gap. The V gene's germline CDR1 is SGHTA and CDR2 FQGTGA. The CDR3 contains 17 residues. Blood sampling took place at baseline, cycle 4 day 1, and cycle 7 day 1. J is TRBJ1-1 and V is TRBV7-3; possibly TRBD1 for D (6 bases). The source is an adult with an advanced solid tumor such as melanoma, head and neck, liver or kidney cancer. This material consisted of CD4+ or CD8+ T cells sorted from blood, taken in a trial of the OX40 agonist ivuxolimab. The CDR3 nucleotides are TGTGCCAGCAGCTCCGCGTATGGGGGCGAGAGGAACACTGAAGCTTTCTTT. Amino acid sequence: CASSSAYGGERNTEAFF.